A single sample gave rise to the 3 T cell receptor beta chains below, sequenced in a study of T cells expressing NK-cell markers. TCRdb reprocessed the 5' RACE reads, keeping one entry per CDR3 protein, no DNA. The specimen's table records 300,000 to 500,000 distinct CDR3 sequences. The sample taken for sequencing was blood T cells: a sorted CD56 or NKG2C T cell subset, CD4+ or CD8+ T cells, or bulk PBMC T cells (not recorded which). The origin of the receptors is a woman in her fifties or sixties in good health.

The J gene is TRBJ1-1, the V gene TRBV10-2; TCRdb outputs TRBD1, but without DNA this stays unchecked. Germline CDR1 is WSHSY and CDR2 is SAAADI. The CDR3 is made up of 14 amino acids. CDR3 loop: CASRWGTGVGEAFF.

The chain joins TRBV27 to TRBJ2-7. There are 13 residues in the CDR3. The germline V gene has CDR1 MNHEY and CDR2 SMNVEV (reference sequence). CDR3 loop: CASSMGPTYEQYF.

This chain joins TRBV11-3 and TRBJ2-1; checking the TCRdb D call of TRBD2 is not possible without DNA. The germline V gene encodes CDR1 SGHNT and CDR2 YENEEA. This CDR3 is 15 amino acids long. The CDR3 loop is CASSLDWRRAHEQFF.